This T cell receptor beta chain came from a study of OX40 agonist ivuxolimab in advanced cancers. At the level of the study: Ivuxolimab, an agonist antibody against OX40 (CD134), was given to patients. Males comprised roughly four fifths of the group, whose mean age was about 60 years (range about 20 to 85). Earlier anti-PD-1, anti-PD-L1 or anti-CTLA-4 therapy was permitted; about 38% had received some.

Baseline was the first blood sampling point, followed by cycle 4 day 1 and cycle 7 day 1. The method was immunoSEQ multiplex PCR; TCRdb's version includes in-frame clones alone and lacks a portion of them. This table has about 83,000 clones, about 80% appearing once. Trimming took off 5 bases at V and 0 bases at J, with 22 bases between the two ends. From germline, CDR1 is SEHNR and CDR2 FQNEAQ (reference sequence). The CDR3 loop spans 19 amino acids. The sample consisted of CD4+ or CD8+ T cells sorted from blood, taken in a trial of the OX40 agonist ivuxolimab. This chain links TRBV7-9 with TRBJ2-2; TRBD1 or TRBD2 may be the D gene (5 bases each). This clonotype originated in an adult with an advanced solid tumor such as melanoma, head and neck, liver or kidney cancer. CDR3 coding DNA: TGTGCCAGCAGCCGGCCCCTCGGGACGGAATTCGCGAACACCGGGGAGCTGTTTTTT. Translating it yields CASSRPLGTEFANTGELFF.